Listed here are 9 T cell receptor beta chains from one sample, sequenced in a study of cytomegalovirus exposure and HLA in healthy donors. The PCR contained 60 Vbeta and 13 Jbeta primers. This table comes from immunoSEQ multiplex PCR, and its TCRdb copy is limited to in-frame clones, with some not included. The repertoire holds fewer than 250,000 clones, with around 90% as singletons. The sequencing sample was made of PBMCs. Receptors were obtained from a boy aged 2-9 years in good health and CMV-seronegative.

The V call is TRBV6-1, the J call TRBJ2-3; the D is unclear. The V end lost 5 bases, the J end lost 6 bases, and 6 bases lay between the germline ends. The germline V gene has CDR1 MNHNS and CDR2 SASEGT. The CDR3 extends over 11 amino acids. The CDR3 spells CASSSLDTQYF. CDR3 coding DNA: TGTGCCAGCAGTTCCCTGGATACGCAGTATTTT.

This clone was counted ten times or more. The chain has TRBV6-1 and TRBJ2-6; no reliable D call. CDR1 MNHNS and CDR2 SASEGT come from the germline V gene. The CDR3 is 15 residues long. V lost 5 bases to trimming and J lost 0 bases, with 8 bases between them. The CDR3 loop reads CASSPEVSGANVLTF. The CDR3, as DNA: TGTGCCAGCAGTCCCGAGGTCTCTGGGGCCAACGTCCTGACTTTC.

The chain links TRBV7-2 to TRBJ2-7; the match to TRBD2 covers 12 bases. With 6 bases clipped from V and 1 base from J, the junction kept 7 bases outside the gene matches. This CDR3 contains 16 residues. In germline, CDR1 is SGHTA, CDR2 FQGNSA. In DNA form, the CDR3 reads TGTGCCAGCAGTTTGAAACTAGCGGGGGGATCCTACGAGCAGTACTTC. Translated, it gives CASSLKLAGGSYEQYF.

The chain has TRBV10-3 and TRBJ1-2; 8 nucleotides agree with TRBD1. The CDR3 covers 17 residues. Germline V gene sequence: CDR1 ENHRY, CDR2 SYGVKD. With V trimmed by 0 bases and J by 5 bases, 11 bases remained unmatched. The CDR3 nucleotides are TGTGCCATCAGTGAGTCCCCCCCGACAGGGGTTGGGTATGGCTACACCTTC. This codes for CAISESPPTGVGYGYTF.

V and J are TRBV4-1 and TRBJ2-5; TRBD1 agrees at 10 bases. This CDR3 contains 15 residues. The germline gives CDR1 MGHRA, CDR2 YSYEKL. V shed 1 base and J 7 bases; nucleotides not matched to a gene: 6. CDR3 DNA: TGCGCCAGCAGCCAAGGACAGGGGGCAGGCGGGACCCAGTACTTC. Protein product: CASSQGQGAGGTQYF.

The CDR3 DNA reads as TGTGCCTGGAGTGTACAAGGACAGCTCAATCAGCCCCAGCATTTT. Translated, it gives CAWSVQGQLNQPQHF. The chain joins TRBV30 to TRBJ1-5, with a tentative D call TRBD1 (6 bases). The CDR3 has 15 amino acids. CDR1 is GTSNPN, CDR2 SVGIG, per germline (reference sequence). The V and J ends lost 0 bases and 3 bases respectively, with 12 bases between them.

The rearrangement uses TRBV19 and TRBJ1-5; the D is unclear. Germline V lookup: CDR1 LNHDA, CDR2 SQIVND (reference sequence). V was trimmed by 2 bases and J by 1 base, leaving 6 bases between them. This CDR3 comprises 14 residues. The CDR3 spells CASSISVSNQPQHF. In nucleotides, the CDR3 is TGTGCCAGTAGTATATCAGTCAGCAATCAGCCCCAGCATTTT.

The chain uses TRBV7-9 and TRBJ2-1, with 13 bases identical to TRBD2. CDR3 length: 16 residues. The germline V gene has CDR1 SEHNR and CDR2 FQNEAQ (reference sequence). Germline trimming cut 8 bases from V and 6 bases from J; bases unmatched to any gene: 10. The CDR3 sequence is CASGERGLAGSNEQFF. DNA of the CDR3: TGTGCCAGCGGGGAAAGGGGACTAGCGGGGAGCAATGAGCAGTTCTTC.

The CDR3 loop reads CASSGGTVPGTDTQYF. The CDR3 DNA follows: TGTGCCAGTAGTGGAGGGACAGTCCCAGGCACAGATACGCAGTATTTT. The rearrangement links TRBV19 to TRBJ2-3, with a weak D call TRBD1 (7 bases). Germline V gives CDR1 LNHDA, CDR2 SQIVND (reference sequence). The CDR3 has 16 amino acids. Trimming stripped 5 bases from V and 1 base from J, with 16 bases between.